The 26 T cell receptor beta chains in this list originate from one sample, sequenced in a study of regulatory T cells in long-lasting Graves disease. Time point here: newly diagnosed GD, antithyroid drugs for less than 3 months. RNA from PBMCs was the source of the TCR library. Building the TCR beta libraries relied on iRepertoire HTBI primers, and CDR3 regions underwent Arm-PCR. TCRdb reanalysed the multiplex PCR reads using MiXCR and keeps one entry per CDR3 protein. The data show around 250,000 distinct CDR3 sequences, with 15% to 20% seen just once and approximately 20% held by the top ten. Sample: peripheral blood mononuclear cells (PBMCs), taken at new diagnosis, from a patient treated with antithyroid drugs. Receptors originate from a female donor with Graves disease.

This clonotype was counted many times. The rearrangement links TRBV15 to TRBJ2-7, with D tentatively TRBD1 or TRBD2 (5 bases each). Looked up from germline, CDR1 is LNHNV and CDR2 is YYDKDF (reference sequence). The CDR3 contains 17 residues. The ends were cut back, 3 bases at V and 1 base at J, with 19 bases in the middle. CDR3 bases: TGTGCCACCAGCAGGGGCCCTACCGGGACGGGGTCCTACGAGCAGTACTTC. The encoded protein is CATSRGPTGTGSYEQYF.

The CDR3 reads CAISAARQGSTDTQYF. In DNA, the CDR3 is TGTGCCATCAGTGCGGCTCGACAGGGGAGCACAGATACGCAGTATTTT. The rearrangement joins TRBV10-3 to TRBJ2-3; 8 bases map to TRBD1. V shed 4 bases, J shed 0 bases, and the junction held 6 bases outside the gene matches. Germline V gives CDR1 ENHRY, CDR2 SYGVKD. The CDR3 sequence is 16 residues long.

At least ten counts were recorded for this clonotype. The rearrangement joins TRBV2 to TRBJ1-1; D is possibly TRBD1 (5 bases). This CDR3 is 13 amino acids long. V lost 0 bases to trimming and J lost 3 bases, with 5 bases between them. Germline-derived CDR1 and CDR2 are SNHLY and FYNNEI. CDR3 loop: CASSEAGHTEAFF. The DNA for the CDR3 is TGTGCCAGCAGTGAAGCGGGACACACTGAAGCTTTCTTT. Based on the CDR3 plus reference TRBV2 and TRBJ1-1, the full variable domain is EPEVTQTPSHQVTQMGQEVILRCVPISNHLYFYWYRQILGQKVEFLVSFYNNEISEKSEIFDDQFSVERPDGSNFTLKIRSTKLEDSAMYFCASSEAGHTEAFFGQGTRLTVV.

This clonotype was counted many times. This chain uses TRBV4-1 with TRBJ2-2; TRBD2 is a possible D gene (6 bases). The V end was cut by 1 base, the J end by 3 bases, with 12 bases between. From germline, CDR1 is MGHRA and CDR2 YSYEKL. This CDR3 comprises 16 residues. This CDR3 is CASSQVLAIDTGELFF. In nucleotides, the CDR3 is TGCGCCAGCAGCCAAGTACTAGCTATTGACACCGGGGAGCTGTTTTTT.

The table lists this clonotype with many counts. V usage is TRBV11-2 and J usage is TRBJ1-4, with D tentatively TRBD1 (6 bases). The V gene lost 1 base and the J gene lost 2 bases, with 17 bases spanning the gap. CDR3 length: 18 amino acids. Germline V gene data show CDR1 as SGHAT and CDR2 as FQNNGV. The CDR3 DNA reads TGTGCCAGCAGCTTAGGCTCGCCCGGGACACAGACTAATGAAAAACTGTTTTTT. It encodes CASSLGSPGTQTNEKLFF.

The rearrangement joins TRBV10-1 to TRBJ2-2; D is ambiguous. V lost 6 bases, J lost 3 bases, and 8 bases lay in between. The CDR3 contains 13 residues. The germline V gene encodes CDR1 WNHNN and CDR2 SYGVQD (reference sequence). The CDR3 is CASRAADTGELFF. As DNA, the CDR3 is TGCGCCAGCAGGGCGGCGGACACCGGGGAGCTGTTTTTT.

This clonotype was detected ten times or more. The genes are TRBV28 and TRBJ2-7; TRBD1 aligns across 8 bases. This CDR3 has 15 amino acids. CDR1 and CDR2 from the germline V gene are MDHEN and SYDVKM. J was trimmed by 3 bases and V by 6 bases; bases with no gene match: 10. The DNA of the CDR3 is TGTGCCAGCAGAAAAGATGGAACAGGGGGCTACGAGCAGTACTTC. Encoded protein: CASRKDGTGGYEQYF.

This clonotype was counted ten times or more. The rearrangement joins TRBV6-2 or TRBV6-3 to TRBJ2-6; D assignment may be TRBD1 or TRBD2 (6 bases each). The CDR3 is 15 residues long. CDR1 is MNHEY and CDR2 is SVGEGT in the germline V gene. V lost 2 bases to trimming and J lost 4 bases, with 9 bases between them. The CDR3 sequence is CASSYRGPGANVLTF. CDR3 bases: TGTGCCAGCAGTTACCGGGGGCCCGGGGCCAACGTCCTGACTTTC.

At least ten counts were recorded for this clonotype. The chain uses TRBV9 and TRBJ2-6; 10 bases line up with TRBD1. Germline lookup yields CDR1 SGDLS and CDR2 YYNGEE. Trimming cost V 4 bases and J 0 bases; bases outside gene matches: 10. This CDR3 has 19 residues. CDR3 sequence reads: CASSTPRDRGFSGANVLTF. The DNA of the CDR3 is TGTGCCAGCAGCACCCCTCGGGACAGGGGCTTCTCTGGGGCCAACGTCCTGACTTTC.

CDR3 nucleotides: TGTGCCTGTTCCGGGACTAGCGGCTCCTCCTACAATGAGCAGTTCTTC. Translating gives CACSGTSGSSYNEQFF. The chain joins TRBV30 to TRBJ2-1; 11 bases map to TRBD2. The CDR3 has 16 residues. The germline CDR1 and CDR2 sequences are GTSNPN and SVGIG (reference sequence). J lost 0 bases, V lost 6 bases, and 7 bases had no gene match.

This chain links TRBV11-2 with TRBJ2-7; D unresolved. Germline CDR1 SGHAT, CDR2 FQNNGV. Trimming took off 3 bases at V and 7 bases at J, with 10 bases between the two ends. This CDR3 is 12 amino acids long. CDR3 residues: CASSFSGEEQYF. The CDR3 region has the DNA TGTGCCAGCAGCTTTAGTGGGGAAGAGCAGTACTTC. The full variable domain, with the rest looked up from reference TRBV11-2 and TRBJ2-7, is EAGVAQSPRYKIIEKRQSVAFWCNPISGHATLYWYQQILGQGPKLLIQFQNNGVVDDSQLPKDRFSAERLKGVDSTLKIQPAKLEDSAVYLCASSFSGEEQYFGPGTRLTVT.

A few counts support this clonotype. V gene TRBV20-1 combines with J gene TRBJ2-3; 7 positions match TRBD1. J was trimmed by 6 bases and V by 2 bases; bases with no gene match: 14. The germline gives CDR1 DFQATT, CDR2 SNEGSKA (reference sequence). This CDR3 contains 16 residues. The CDR3 spells CSARNLAGGSADTQYF. The CDR3 DNA is TGCAGTGCTAGAAATCTTGCAGGGGGTTCCGCGGATACGCAGTATTTT.

At least ten counts were recorded for this clonotype. The J gene is TRBJ2-7, the V gene TRBV27; D uncertain. The CDR3 has 14 residues. Trimming cost V 3 bases and J 3 bases, with 12 bases left between them. Per germline, CDR1 MNHEY and CDR2 SMNVEV (reference sequence). Here the CDR3 DNA reads TGTGCCAGCAGTTTGAGGACGCCCCACTACGAGCAGTACTTC. This encodes CASSLRTPHYEQYF.

On this clonotype: A much bigger clone sits one base away, suggesting this may be a read error. This chain joins TRBV18 and TRBJ2-5; D assignment may be TRBD1 or TRBD2 (5 bases each). Germline CDR1 reads KGHSH; CDR2 reads LQKENI. There are 12 residues in the CDR3. CDR3 sequence reads: CTSSTNRDPVVF. The CDR3 nucleotides are TGTACCAGCTCAACTAACCGGGACCCGGTTGTCTTC.

This clonotype has ten or more counts. This chain joins TRBV9 and TRBJ2-5, with 10 nucleotides matching TRBD1. This CDR3 has 14 residues. CDR1 and CDR2 (germline): SGDLS, YYNGEE. The V and J ends lost 7 bases and 1 base, in that order; junction bases with no gene match: 4. Written as DNA, the CDR3 is TGTGCCAGCGGGACAGGGGCGCTCCAAGAGACCCAGTACTTC. Translation: CASGTGALQETQYF.

This clonotype was seen a handful of times. This sequence may be a read error, since a much larger clone differs from it by one base. The chain carries TRBV27 and TRBJ2-2; D remains unclear. Germline assignment: CDR1 MNHEY and CDR2 SMNVEV (reference sequence). Trimming stripped 2 bases from V and 7 bases from J, with 8 bases between. The CDR3 has 13 amino acids. The CDR3 reads CASSLDGGGELFF. The CDR3 nucleotides are TGTGCCAGCAGTTTAGACGGTGGCGGGGAGCTGTTTTTT.

This clonotype occurred many times. The chain is built from TRBV6-1 and TRBJ2-5, with TRBD2 matching 8 bases. The germline V gene has CDR1 MNHNS and CDR2 SASEGT. V lost 6 bases, J lost 5 bases, and 8 bases stayed unmatched. This CDR3 region has 14 residues. CDR3 coding DNA: TGTGCCAGCAGGCCACTAGCGGCACGGGAGACCCAGTACTTC. It is translated as CASRPLAARETQYF.

This clonotype was counted many times. V is TRBV7-2 and J is TRBJ2-2; D perhaps matches TRBD1 (6 bases). In germline, CDR1 is SGHTA, CDR2 FQGNSA. The germline V and J ends were trimmed by 5 bases and 4 bases, with 11 bases remaining between them. This CDR3 is built from 14 residues. The CDR3 region is CASSQTGFTGELFF. The CDR3 nucleotides read TGTGCCAGCAGCCAGACAGGTTTCACCGGGGAGCTGTTTTTT.

The sample holds a few counts of this clonotype. The likely explanation is a read error, given a far larger clone one base away. This CDR3 reads CASADRVGQPRHF. The CDR3 DNA sequence: TGTGCCAGCGCAGACAGGGTCGGGCAGCCCCGGCATTTT. The chain joins TRBV6-4 to TRBJ1-5; 7 bases fit TRBD1. This CDR3 has 13 amino acids. Germline V gene data show CDR1 as MRHNA and CDR2 as SNTAGT.

There are many counts of this clonotype. This rearrangement joins TRBV28 to TRBJ2-1; D could derive from TRBD1 or TRBD2 (6 bases each). Germline lookup yields CDR1 MDHEN and CDR2 SYDVKM. There are 13 residues in the CDR3. Trimming took off 3 bases at V and 9 bases at J, with 12 bases between the two ends. The CDR3 sequence is CASSLRGVGEQFF. Written as DNA, the CDR3 is TGTGCCAGCAGTTTGAGGGGGGTGGGTGAGCAGTTCTTC.

Notes on this clonotype: Being one base from a much bigger clone, this may be a read error. The J gene is TRBJ2-3, the V gene TRBV30, with D perhaps TRBD2 (5 bases). The J call may be mistaken, given a closer DNA end match to TRBJ2-7. This CDR3 has 14 amino acids. Per germline, CDR1 GTSNPN and CDR2 SVGIG (reference sequence). CDR3 DNA: TGTGCCTGGAGTCCCGTTACTAGGCCTCACGAGCAGTACTTC. This codes for CAWSPVTRPHEQYF.

This clonotype was observed many times. The gene calls are TRBV15 and TRBJ2-3, with a weak D call TRBD1 (6 bases). The CDR3 covers 15 residues. Trimming shortened V by 0 bases and J by 6 bases, and 13 bases separated the two germline ends. The germline V gene has CDR1 LNHNV and CDR2 YYDKDF (reference sequence). The CDR3 here is CATSRERSGVDTQYF. The CDR3 DNA follows: TGTGCCACCAGCAGAGAGAGGTCAGGGGTGGATACGCAGTATTTT.

The chain uses TRBV20-1 and TRBJ2-3; 9 bases align to TRBD2. Trimming at V came to 3 bases and at J to 1 base, leaving 8 bases not matched to a gene. CDR1 and CDR2 (germline): DFQATT, SNEGSKA (reference sequence). This CDR3 region has 16 residues. For the CDR3, the DNA is TGCAGTGCTAGCCGCGCGGGAGGGCGGGGCACAGATACGCAGTATTTT. Translated, it gives CSASRAGGRGTDTQYF.

Ten or more counts support this clonotype. Possible read error: a much larger clone is one base away. Lacking the conserved final phenylalanine or tryptophan, this CDR3 likely reflects a read error. J is TRBJ1-3 and V is TRBV6-1; D unresolved. The germline gives CDR1 MNHNS, CDR2 SASEGT. Trimming removed 7 bases from V and 0 bases from J, with 13 bases in between. The CDR3 totals 15 residues. CDR3 coding DNA: TGTGCCAGCAACCAGGACCGGGGCTCTGGAAACACCATATATTCT. Translated: CASNQDRGSGNTIYS.

There are many counts of this clonotype. The chain uses TRBV28 and TRBJ2-5, with 12 bases identical to TRBD2. This CDR3 has 16 amino acids. The V and J ends lost 6 bases and 4 bases, in that order; junction bases with no gene match: 9. Per germline, CDR1 MDHEN and CDR2 SYDVKM. This CDR3 is CASRSPSGREAETQYF. CDR3 bases: TGTGCCAGCAGGAGCCCTAGCGGGAGGGAGGCAGAGACCCAGTACTTC.

With regard to this clonotype: Given a much more abundant clone one base away, this may be a read error. The chain recombines TRBV24-1 with TRBJ2-1; no firm D call. The tail of the sequence fits TRBJ2-5 better, so the J call may be wrong. The CDR3 is made up of 14 amino acids. The germline V gene has CDR1 KGHDR and CDR2 SFDVKD. CDR3 DNA: TGTGCCACCAGTGGGAACCGGGACCAAGAGACCCAGTACTTC. Translating gives CATSGNRDQETQYF.